The next 9 T cell receptor beta chains were all read from a single sample in a study of blood T cell repertoires in COVID-19. Measured with immunoSEQ multiplex PCR; TCRdb has only the in-frame clones, and not every one. The sample contains 500,000 or so clones, roughly 90% of which appear only once. The sample consisted of PBMCs or T cells enriched from blood (not recorded which). The receptors stem from a woman between 18 and 30 years old who had recovered from COVID-19.

Here the CDR3 DNA reads TGTGCCAGCAGCTTAGCGTCGATAGAAGGCTACACCTTC. Its translation is CASSLASIEGYTF. V and J are TRBV7-8 and TRBJ1-2; D is unclear. The germline gives CDR1 SGHVS, CDR2 FQNEAQ. The V end was cut by 0 bases, the J end by 8 bases, with 10 bases between. The CDR3 has 13 amino acids.

V and J are TRBV29-1 and TRBJ1-2; 7 bases agree with TRBD1. Germline lookup yields CDR1 SQVTM and CDR2 ANQGSEA. There are 14 residues in the CDR3. After removal of 4 bases from V and 5 bases from J, the junction contained 10 bases not matched to a gene. In DNA form, the CDR3 reads TGCAGCGTTGTACGGGACAGTGATAGGTATGGCTACACCTTC. This encodes CSVVRDSDRYGYTF.

This rearrangement joins TRBV5-4 to TRBJ2-7, with 9 positions matching TRBD2. Germline V gene data show CDR1 as SGHNT and CDR2 as YYREEE (reference sequence). The ends lost 1 base at V and 2 bases at J; junction bases unmatched: 4. The CDR3 is 15 residues long. The CDR3 nucleotides read TGTGCCAGCAGCTTGTATGCTAGCGGGGCCTACGAGCAGTACTTC. As protein: CASSLYASGAYEQYF.

V usage is TRBV7-8 and J usage is TRBJ1-5; 9 bases agree with TRBD1. V was clipped by 3 bases and J by 9 bases; unmatched bases: 12. Germline CDR1 reads SGHVS; CDR2 reads FQNEAQ. The CDR3 totals 16 residues. In DNA, the CDR3 is TGTGCCAGCAGCTTTACCGGGACAGGGTTAGGGAGGCCCCAGCATTTT. It translates to CASSFTGTGLGRPQHF.

The chain has TRBV7-9 and TRBJ2-7, with D possibly matching TRBD2 (5 bases). Germline CDR1 SEHNR, CDR2 FQNEAQ (reference sequence). V gave up 3 bases and J gave up 5 bases, with 11 bases separating them. There are 13 residues in the CDR3. For the CDR3, the DNA is TGTGCCAGCAGCTTCGCGGGTAAAGACGAGCAGTACTTC. It encodes CASSFAGKDEQYF.

CDR3 sequence reads: CASSPREGTVLGYTF. CDR3 nucleotide sequence: TGTGCCAGCAGTCCTCGGGAGGGGACCGTTTTGGGCTACACCTTC. The chain uses TRBV27 and TRBJ1-2; tentatively, D is TRBD1 (5 bases). Germline CDR1 is MNHEY and CDR2 is SMNVEV (reference sequence). The CDR3 is made up of 15 amino acids. Trimming removed 5 bases at V and 8 bases at J, with 21 bases between.

This clone appeared once. The genes are TRBV25-1 and TRBJ1-6; a possible D gene is TRBD1 (6 bases). Germline lookup yields CDR1 MGHDK and CDR2 SYGVNS. The CDR3 spans 13 residues. V lost 7 bases to trimming and J lost 8 bases, with 12 bases between them. The CDR3: CASTQGKDSPLHF. The CDR3 DNA sequence: TGTGCCAGCACCCAGGGGAAGGATTCACCCCTCCACTTT.

The CDR3 region is CASSSPQGARSQPQHF. The CDR3 DNA reads TGTGCCAGCAGTTCCCCACAGGGGGCGCGCAGTCAGCCCCAGCATTTT. The gene calls are TRBV28 and TRBJ1-5, with 9 positions matching TRBD1. From germline, CDR1 is MDHEN and CDR2 SYDVKM. Unmatched junction bases numbered 10, after V lost 4 bases and J lost 6 bases. This CDR3 has 16 amino acids.

V and J are TRBV5-1 and TRBJ2-1; D might be TRBD2 (6 bases). Trimming cost V 0 bases and J 4 bases, with 14 bases left between them. The CDR3 has 16 amino acids. Germline lookup yields CDR1 SGHRS and CDR2 YFSETQ. This chain's CDR3 is CASSLGGRQTYNEQFF. The CDR3 DNA reads TGCGCCAGCAGCTTGGGAGGGAGGCAGACTTACAATGAGCAGTTCTTC.